Presented here are 27 T cell receptor beta chains from one specimen sequenced in a study of blood T cell repertoires in COVID-19. Libraries were prepared by immunoSEQ multiplex PCR; TCRdb keeps only in-frame clonotypes and omits some of them. The sample lists roughly 190,000 clones; about 76% were seen once. Sequenced: peripheral blood. These receptors were collected from a woman aged 50 to 60 with active or convalescent COVID-19.

This chain joins TRBV30 and TRBJ2-7; TRBD2 is a possible D gene (6 bases). In germline, CDR1 is GTSNPN, CDR2 SVGIG (reference sequence). V lost 0 bases, J lost 7 bases, and 13 bases lay in between. The CDR3 is made up of 13 amino acids. The CDR3 nucleotides are TGTGCCTGGAGTGTCGGAGACCGGGGGGAGCAGTACTTC. Protein sequence: CAWSVGDRGEQYF.

There are many counts of this clone. The DNA of the CDR3 is TGTGCCAGCAGCCAAGGGGACAGGGCTAACTATGGCTACACCTTC. Its translation is CASSQGDRANYGYTF. The chain uses TRBV3-1 (or the pseudogene TRBV3-2) and TRBJ1-2; 9 positions match TRBD1. Germline V lookup: CDR1 LGHDT, CDR2 YNNKEL (reference sequence). J was trimmed by 0 bases and V by 1 base; bases with no gene match: 0. This CDR3 has 15 residues.

This chain connects TRBV3-1 (or the pseudogene TRBV3-2) to TRBJ2-5, with D possibly TRBD2 on 6 matching bases. The V end lost 0 bases, the J end lost 2 bases, and 7 bases lay between the germline ends. The CDR3 is 14 amino acids. Germline assignment: CDR1 LGHDT and CDR2 YNNKEL (reference sequence). In DNA form, the CDR3 reads TGTGCCAGCAGCCAAGAGGGGGGACAAGAGACCCAGTACTTC. It encodes CASSQEGGQETQYF.

This clone was observed a few times. This chain uses TRBV7-9 with TRBJ2-1; TRBD2 matches at 11 bases. V lost 4 bases and J lost 4; bases outside the gene matches: 0. The CDR3 runs 14 residues. Germline lookup yields CDR1 SEHNR and CDR2 FQNEAQ (reference sequence). CDR3 DNA: TGTGCCAGCAGCTCTAGCGGGAGGTACAATGAGCAGTTCTTC. Amino acids: CASSSSGRYNEQFF.

As to this clone: The same CDR3 is also encoded by other DNA sequences in this sample. V and J are TRBV18 and TRBJ1-1; D possibly corresponds to TRBD1 (5 bases). With 1 base removed from V and 0 bases from J, the gap between germline ends came to 9 bases. The CDR3 has 15 amino acids. The germline gives CDR1 KGHSH, CDR2 LQKENI. CDR3 sequence reads: CASSPLQGMNTEAFF. In DNA form, the CDR3 reads TGTGCCAGCTCACCACTGCAGGGAATGAACACTGAAGCTTTCTTT.

J is TRBJ1-4 and V is TRBV19; TRBD1 agrees at 7 bases. The trim removed 1 base at V and 4 bases at J, leaving 3 bases unmatched. Per germline, CDR1 LNHDA and CDR2 SQIVND (reference sequence). The CDR3 sequence is 15 residues long. CDR3 protein: CASSIGGQFNEKLFF. The CDR3 nucleotides are TGTGCCAGTAGTATAGGGGGACAGTTTAATGAAAAACTGTTTTTT.

The chain links TRBV5-1 to TRBJ2-7; 10 nucleotides match TRBD2. Per germline, CDR1 SGHRS and CDR2 YFSETQ. The junction had 7 bases not matched to a gene; V was cut back by 3 bases and J by 1 base. The CDR3 contains 16 residues. The CDR3 is CASSWTSGLTSYEQYF. DNA for the CDR3: TGCGCCAGCAGCTGGACTAGCGGTCTTACATCCTACGAGCAGTACTTC.

This clone was seen a handful of times. DNA of the CDR3: TGTGCCAGCAGTTCTTCCCGGACAGGGGGCGGGCAGCCCCAGCATTTT. It translates to CASSSSRTGGGQPQHF. The J gene is TRBJ1-5, the V gene TRBV6-5, with 11 bases identical to TRBD1. The CDR3 is 16 amino acids. Germline V lookup: CDR1 MNHEY, CDR2 SVGAGI. J lost 7 bases, V lost 4 bases, and 9 bases had no gene match.

V and J are TRBV2 and TRBJ1-2, with 7 bases matching TRBD1. CDR1 is SNHLY and CDR2 is FYNNEI in the germline V gene. J lost 1 base, V lost 6 bases, and 5 bases had no gene match. This CDR3 has 14 residues. This CDR3 is CASRETGDNYGYTF. For the CDR3, the DNA is TGTGCCAGCAGGGAAACAGGGGATAACTATGGCTACACCTTC.

The rearrangement uses TRBV9 and TRBJ2-5; weak D call: TRBD2 (6 bases). The ends were cut back, 0 bases at V and 7 bases at J, with 13 bases in the middle. The CDR3 is 14 residues long. Germline CDR1 and CDR2: SGDLS and YYNGEE. The CDR3 bases are TGTGCCAGCAGCGTAGTATCAGACGGGGGGACCCAGTACTTC. Encoded protein: CASSVVSDGGTQYF.

V gene TRBV7-8 combines with J gene TRBJ1-2; D ambiguous. V lost 6 bases to trimming and J lost 6 bases, with 20 bases between them. This CDR3 is built from 15 residues. The germline V gene has CDR1 SGHVS and CDR2 FQNEAQ. The CDR3 sequence: CASSFGTLQLHGYTF. The CDR3 nucleotides are TGTGCCAGCAGTTTCGGAACCCTACAGCTGCATGGCTACACCTTC.

This clone occurred once. The rearrangement uses TRBV6-5 and TRBJ1-3; D perhaps matches TRBD1 (5 bases). Looked up from germline, CDR1 is MNHEY and CDR2 is SVGAGI. V lost 2 bases and J 3 bases, leaving 8 bases between the germline ends. The CDR3 extends over 14 amino acids. In DNA form, the CDR3 reads TGTGCCAGCAGTTACCAGGGTTTTGGAAACACCATATATTTT. Translating it yields CASSYQGFGNTIYF.

The chain has TRBV3-1 (or the pseudogene TRBV3-2) and TRBJ2-1; TRBD2 aligns across 13 bases. There are 18 residues in the CDR3. Germline CDR1 and CDR2: LGHDT and YNNKEL (reference sequence). V lost 1 base, J lost 4 bases, and 7 bases stayed unmatched. CDR3 residues: CASSQAGGLAGPYNEQFF. The CDR3, as DNA: TGTGCCAGCAGCCAAGCTGGGGGACTAGCGGGACCTTACAATGAGCAGTTCTTC.

This rearrangement joins TRBV9 to TRBJ1-6; D possibly corresponds to TRBD1 (6 bases). Looked up from germline, CDR1 is SGDLS and CDR2 is YYNGEE. Trimming pared 5 bases from V and 12 bases from J, leaving 12 bases between. The CDR3 runs to 12 residues. CDR3 residues: CASSGGDQPLHF. DNA of the CDR3: TGTGCCAGCAGTGGGGGCGACCAACCCCTCCACTTT.

J is TRBJ2-7 and V is TRBV9, with 7 bases identical to TRBD2. The CDR3 has 15 residues. With V trimmed by 4 bases and J by 6 bases, 13 bases remained unmatched. The V gene's germline CDR1 is SGDLS and CDR2 YYNGEE. The CDR3 sequence is CASSSRGSGEGEQYF. Written as DNA, the CDR3 is TGTGCCAGCAGCTCTCGGGGGAGCGGGGAGGGCGAGCAGTACTTC.

V gene TRBV18 combines with J gene TRBJ1-1, with D tentatively TRBD1 (5 bases). The length of the CDR3 is 15 residues. V lost 5 bases and J lost 4, with 17 bases in between. The germline V gene has CDR1 KGHSH and CDR2 LQKENI. The CDR3 here is CASSSVRGQATEAFF. As DNA, the CDR3 is TGTGCCAGCTCATCCGTAAGAGGACAAGCCACTGAAGCTTTCTTT. The variable domain in full, with the rest retrieved from reference TRBV18 and TRBJ1-1, is NAGVMQNPRHLVRRRGQEARLRCSPMKGHSHVYWYRQLPEEGLKFMVYLQKENIIDESGMPKERFSAEFPKEGPSILRIQQVVRGDSAAYFCASSSVRGQATEAFFGQGTRLTVV.

This clone was picked up a small number of times. V is TRBV28 and J is TRBJ2-2, with 9 nucleotides matching TRBD1. Germline V gene data show CDR1 as MDHEN and CDR2 as SYDVKM. The CDR3 sequence is 14 residues long. V trimming: 6 bases; J trimming: 2 bases; junction bases outside the gene matches: 1. The CDR3 spells CASRTGGNTGELFF. In DNA, the CDR3 is TGTGCCAGCAGGACAGGGGGAAACACCGGGGAGCTGTTTTTT. Based on the CDR3 plus reference TRBV28 and TRBJ2-2, the full variable domain is DVKVTQSSRYLVKRTGEKVFLECVQDMDHENMFWYRQDPGLGLRLIYFSYDVKMKEKGDIPEGYSVSREKKERFSLILESASTNQTSMYLCASRTGGNTGELFFGEGSRLTVL.

This clone was seen a handful of times. The rearrangement links TRBV9 to TRBJ2-3, with D perhaps matching TRBD2 (5 bases). Germline-derived CDR1 and CDR2 are SGDLS and YYNGEE. The CDR3 totals 15 residues. V was clipped by 0 bases and J by 3 bases, with 11 bases between them. Here the CDR3 DNA reads TGTGCCAGCAGCGTAGGTCTGGGAGTGACAGATACGCAGTATTTT. Translation gives CASSVGLGVTDTQYF.

The V gene is TRBV19, the J gene TRBJ1-2; D is uncertain. The germline CDR1 and CDR2 sequences are LNHDA and SQIVND (reference sequence). V dropped 3 bases and J dropped 6 bases, with 14 bases sitting between them. This CDR3 is 14 amino acids long. The CDR3: CASSMGRQSDGYTF. The DNA of the CDR3 is TGTGCCAGTAGTATGGGGAGACAATCGGATGGCTACACCTTC.

The chain uses TRBV6-5 and TRBJ1-4; D gene unclear. Trimming shortened V by 4 bases and J by 3 bases, and 15 bases separated the two germline ends. Per the germline V gene, CDR1 is MNHEY and CDR2 is SVGAGI. The CDR3 loop spans 16 amino acids. The DNA for the CDR3 is TGTGCCAGCAGTTTCGGCCCCGCGGATTCTAATGAAAAACTGTTTTTT. Its protein product is CASSFGPADSNEKLFF.

V gene TRBV28 combines with J gene TRBJ2-7; tentative D call: TRBD1 (6 bases). This CDR3 spans 14 amino acids. CDR1 is MDHEN and CDR2 is SYDVKM in the germline V gene. V lost 3 bases and J lost 3, with 12 bases in between. In DNA, the CDR3 is TGTGCCAGCAGTTTTAGGGGGAGAAGCTACGAGCAGTACTTC. Protein sequence: CASSFRGRSYEQYF.

The chain has TRBV9 and TRBJ2-1, with TRBD1 matching over 10 bases. The V segment lost 2 bases and the J segment 6 bases; nucleotides outside the gene matches: 8. The CDR3 has 16 residues. Germline CDR1 reads SGDLS; CDR2 reads YYNGEE. The CDR3 DNA follows: TGTGCCAGCAGCGTGGGGCGACAGGGGGCGCCCAATGAGCAGTTCTTC. It specifies CASSVGRQGAPNEQFF.

Comments on this clone: The sample holds other DNA sequences that translate to the same CDR3. The gene calls are TRBV7-2 and TRBJ1-1; D gene ambiguous. Trimming shortened V by 2 bases and J by 1 base, and 5 bases separated the two germline ends. The CDR3 totals 13 residues. CDR1 is SGHTA and CDR2 is FQGNSA in the germline V gene. The CDR3, as DNA: TGTGCCAGCAGCTTAAATAGGAACACTGAAGCTTTCTTT. It encodes CASSLNRNTEAFF.

Worth noting for this clone: Other DNA sequences in this specimen translate into the identical CDR3. The chain combines TRBV7-9 with TRBJ2-5; a possible D gene is TRBD1 (7 bases). This CDR3 is built from 14 residues. The germline CDR1 and CDR2 sequences are SEHNR and FQNEAQ (reference sequence). Trimming took 5 bases from V and 4 from J, leaving 14 bases between them. CDR3 coding DNA: TGTGCCAGCAGCCTACGACAGGGAGGAGAGACCCAGTACTTC. Protein: CASSLRQGGETQYF.

The V gene is TRBV19, the J gene TRBJ2-1; 9 bases line up with TRBD2. V gave up 3 bases and J gave up 6 bases; unmatched junction bases: 6. Germline CDR1 and CDR2: LNHDA and SQIVND (reference sequence). The length of the CDR3 is 15 residues. In DNA form, the CDR3 reads TGTGCCAGTAGTATTCGAGGCGGGAGGGCCAATGAGCAGTTCTTC. Amino acid sequence: CASSIRGGRANEQFF.

The chain couples TRBV27 to TRBJ1-5; TRBD1 matches 9 bases. The J segment lost 4 bases and the V segment lost 4 bases, leaving 2 bases of the junction unmatched. The CDR3 totals 14 residues. CDR1 MNHEY and CDR2 SMNVEV come from the germline V gene (reference sequence). CDR3 DNA: TGTGCCAGCAGTTCCGGACAGGGGAATCAGCCCCAGCATTTT. Protein product: CASSSGQGNQPQHF.

V gene TRBV19 combines with J gene TRBJ1-1; D might be TRBD1 (6 bases). Looked up from germline, CDR1 is LNHDA and CDR2 is SQIVND (reference sequence). V was cut by 5 bases and J by 1 base, with 8 bases left in between. This CDR3 has 13 residues. CDR3 in amino acids: CASSWDKNTEAFF. The CDR3 DNA reads as TGTGCCAGTAGTTGGGACAAGAACACTGAAGCTTTCTTT.